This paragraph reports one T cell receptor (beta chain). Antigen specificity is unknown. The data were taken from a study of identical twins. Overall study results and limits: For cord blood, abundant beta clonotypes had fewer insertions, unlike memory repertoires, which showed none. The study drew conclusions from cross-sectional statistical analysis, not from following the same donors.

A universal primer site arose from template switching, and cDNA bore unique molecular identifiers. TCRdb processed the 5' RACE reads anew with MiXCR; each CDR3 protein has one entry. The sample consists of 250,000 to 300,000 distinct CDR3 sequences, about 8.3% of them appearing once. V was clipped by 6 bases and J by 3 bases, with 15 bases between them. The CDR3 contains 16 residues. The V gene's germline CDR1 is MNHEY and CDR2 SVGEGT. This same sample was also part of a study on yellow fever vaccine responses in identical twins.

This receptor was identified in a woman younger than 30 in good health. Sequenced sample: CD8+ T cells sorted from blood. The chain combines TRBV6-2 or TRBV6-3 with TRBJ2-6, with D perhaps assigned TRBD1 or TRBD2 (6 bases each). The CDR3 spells CASSSTGALGANVLTF. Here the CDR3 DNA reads TGTGCCAGCAGCAGCACGGGGGCGCTTGGGGCCAACGTCCTGACTTTC.